The rows below give T cell receptor beta chains drawn from one sample of a study of blood T cell repertoires in COVID-19. TCRdb's copy holds only in-frame clones and misses some; the assay was immunoSEQ multiplex PCR. This repertoire shows approximately 170,000 clones, 84% found once; its top ten account for roughly 7.5%. Sample: peripheral blood. The receptors come from a man in his forties or fifties who had recovered from COVID-19. Both conserved end residues are part of each CDR3. The D gene is left open where the match is weak. Rows give clone size only sometimes, using once, few, many, or a class for an expanded clone.

v_call,d_call,clone_size,j_call,cdr3_nt,cdr3_aa
TRBV6-2/TRBV6-3,TRBD1,-,TRBJ2-3,TGTGCCAGCAGTTACGACAGGGGAACAGATACGCAGTATTTT,CASSYDRGTDTQYF
TRBV19,-,-,TRBJ2-7,TGTGCCAGTAGTATAGCCCAGGGTTACGAGCAGTACTTC,CASSIAQGYEQYF
TRBV4-2,TRBD2,-,TRBJ2-5,TGTGCCAGCAGCCAAGATTCAGCGGGAGCCCCTGGGACCCAGTACTTC,CASSQDSAGAPGTQYF
TRBV6-5,TRBD1,few,TRBJ1-6,TGTGCCAGCAGTTACGGGACAGGGGTTAATTCACCCCTCCACTTT,CASSYGTGVNSPLHF
TRBV6-1,TRBD2,-,TRBJ2-4,TGTGCCAGCAGTGAAGCCCCTAGCGGGGGGACTTCCAAAAACATTCAGTACTTC,CASSEAPSGGTSKNIQYF
TRBV2,-,-,TRBJ2-7,TGTGCCAGCAGTGATCGTCTCCAAGGGGCCTACGAGCAGTACTTC,CASSDRLQGAYEQYF
TRBV2,TRBD2,-,TRBJ2-5,TGTGCCAGCAGTGAAGTAGCGGGAGAGACCCAGTACTTC,CASSEVAGETQYF
TRBV6-2/TRBV6-3,TRBD2,-,TRBJ2-1,TGTGCCAGCAGTTCTAGCGGGGACCGACGGTTCTTC,CASSSSGDRRFF
TRBV6-5,-,-,TRBJ2-3,TGTGCCAGCGCCTCTCAGCGGGCGGATACGCAGTATTTT,CASASQRADTQYF
TRBV24-1,TRBD2,-,TRBJ2-3,TGTGCCACCAGTGATTTCGGGGCGGGAGAGCACAGAGATACGCAGTATTTT,CATSDFGAGEHRDTQYF
TRBV9,-,-,TRBJ2-1,TGTGCCAGCAGCGTAGGGAGCTACAATGAGCAGTTCTTC,CASSVGSYNEQFF
TRBV3-1/TRBV3-2,-,-,TRBJ2-7,TGTGCCAGCAGCCAAGATCGGGGCGAGCAGTACTTC,CASSQDRGEQYF
TRBV19,-,-,TRBJ2-1,TGTGCCAGTAGTATACGCAATGAGCAGTTCTTC,CASSIRNEQFF
TRBV10-3,-,once,TRBJ2-2,TGTGCCATCACCTCAGAAGACACCGGGGAGCTGTTTTTT,CAITSEDTGELFF
TRBV7-8,TRBD2,few,TRBJ2-2,TGTGCCAGCAGCTTTGGACTAGCGGTTAACACCGGGGAGCTGTTTTTT,CASSFGLAVNTGELFF
TRBV19,TRBD2,-,TRBJ2-7,TGTGCCAGTAGTACGACGACTAGCGGAGCCCTTTACGAGCAGTACTTC,CASSTTTSGALYEQYF
TRBV12-3/TRBV12-4,TRBD1,once,TRBJ1-2,TGTGCCAGCAGCCGGACAGGGCCGGGTGGCTACACCTTC,CASSRTGPGGYTF
TRBV27,-,-,TRBJ1-2,TGTGCCAGCAGTTTAGGTGCGGGCGGCTATGGCTACACCTTC,CASSLGAGGYGYTF
TRBV6-5,-,-,TRBJ1-2,TGTGCCAGCAGTTCAGGGGATAAGGGCTACACCTTC,CASSSGDKGYTF
TRBV28,-,-,TRBJ2-7,TGTGCCAGCGGGTGGAGGGGCAGCTACGAGCAGTACTTC,CASGWRGSYEQYF
TRBV27,-,-,TRBJ1-2,TGTGCCAAGACCCTCCGGAACGGGGATATCGATGGCTACACCTTC,CAKTLRNGDIDGYTF
TRBV29-1,-,-,TRBJ2-2,TGCAGCGTAGTAGACAGGCTGAACACCGGGGAGCTGTTTTTT,CSVVDRLNTGELFF
TRBV19,TRBD1,-,TRBJ2-7,TGTGCCAGTAGTGTACAGGGGACCTACGAGCAGTACTTC,CASSVQGTYEQYF
TRBV24-1,TRBD2,-,TRBJ2-1,TGTGCCACCAGTGACAATGGACTAGCGGGAGGTTATGAGCAGTTCTTC,CATSDNGLAGGYEQFF
TRBV18,TRBD1,-,TRBJ2-5,TGTGCCAGCTCACCACCCACAGGGGGCCGGGAGACCCAGTACTTC,CASSPPTGGRETQYF
TRBV12-5,-,-,TRBJ2-7,TGTGCTAGTGGTTTGGCTGACGGGGTCTACGAGCAGTACTTC,CASGLADGVYEQYF
TRBV4-3,-,-,TRBJ2-7,TGCGCCAGCAGCCAAGATCTAGGCACCTACGAGCAGTACTTC,CASSQDLGTYEQYF
TRBV15,-,-,TRBJ2-1,TGTGCCACCAGCCCCCACGCCGGAGGGCCCTACAATGAGCAGTTCTTC,CATSPHAGGPYNEQFF
TRBV11-3,TRBD1,-,TRBJ2-5,TGTGCCAGCGCCGAGGGGGCAGGGGAGACCCAGTACTTC,CASAEGAGETQYF
TRBV6-1,-,medium-sized,TRBJ2-3,TGTGCCAGCAGTGAACAGGGGCCCACAGATACGCAGTATTTT,CASSEQGPTDTQYF
TRBV29-1,-,-,TRBJ2-5,TGCTCGGCGGGTTGGGAGACCCAGTACTTC,CSAGWETQYF
TRBV2,-,-,TRBJ1-2,TGTGCCAGCAGCGCAGGGGTCTATGGCTACACCTTC,CASSAGVYGYTF
TRBV6-2/TRBV6-3,TRBD2,-,TRBJ2-5,TGTGCCAGCAGTACATCTAGCGGGGGCTTGTTAGAGACCCAGTACTTC,CASSTSSGGLLETQYF
TRBV7-8,-,-,TRBJ1-5,TGTGCCAGCAGCCCCAGGGCCTCGGACGGCAATCAGCCCCAGCATTTT,CASSPRASDGNQPQHF
TRBV18,-,-,TRBJ1-4,TGTGCCAGCTCACCAGCGGGGGGCAAATCTGGTAATGAAAAACTGTTTTTT,CASSPAGGKSGNEKLFF
TRBV27,TRBD2,few,TRBJ2-7,TGTGCCAGCTCGGCAGGACTAGCCATTGGCGAGCAGTACTTC,CASSAGLAIGEQYF
TRBV9,-,-,TRBJ1-3,TGTGCCAGCAGCCGAGGGAACACCATATATTTT,CASSRGNTIYF
TRBV11-3,-,-,TRBJ2-2,TGTGCCAGCAGCTTAGATTCCGGGGCCGGGAGCACCGGGGAGCTGTTTTTT,CASSLDSGAGSTGELFF
TRBV4-1,-,-,TRBJ2-5,TGCGCCAGCAGCCAGGTGCTAGCAGAAGAGACCCAGTACTTC,CASSQVLAEETQYF